This T cell receptor beta chain was sequenced in a study of blood T cell repertoires in COVID-19. Study summary: Acute and convalescent COVID-19 specimens originated in the United States, Italy and Spain. The cDNA or gDNA used as material had been derived from T cells, B-cell-depleted T cells, or PBMCs.

How the authors handled the data: For nucleated cells, counts were estimated from reference gene primer amplification. Using immunoSEQ multiplex PCR, the repertoire was profiled, and TCRdb retains in-frame clones only, with some absent. For V, J and clone size, that table is used; D and trimming come from the DNA. The table has fewer than 50,000 clones, less than 90% seen once. Seattle enrolled patients during active infection and tracked them longitudinally. This clonotype originated in a man in his 60s with COVID-19, enrolled during active disease. Sequencing was performed on peripheral blood.

The CDR3 DNA reads TGCGCCAGCAGCCCGGGGACAGGGAGCTCCTACAATGAGCAGTTCTTC. Translated, it gives CASSPGTGSSYNEQFF. The chain carries TRBV5-1 and TRBJ2-1; 9 nucleotides align to TRBD1. Germline loops: CDR1 SGHRS, CDR2 YFSETQ. CDR3 length equals 16 residues. The V segment lost 4 bases and the J segment 0 bases; nucleotides outside the gene matches: 5.